The clone carrying this TCR beta chain was seen just once. Its specificity is not known. In germline, CDR1 is MDHEN, CDR2 SYDVKM. V lost 2 bases, J lost 0 bases, and 8 bases lay in between. This CDR3 comprises 15 residues. The source of the sample is a study of T cell responses to AZD1222 COVID-19 vaccine. Study-wide results and limits: Targeting of unmutated variant regions was reportedly seen in nearly half of spike-specific TCRs. Just 5 to 7 people given AZD1222 tested seropositive at baseline. White British donors predominated, females outnumbered males, and clonal diversity was possibly underestimated. Sampling captured repertoires only after the peak T cell response.

Libraries were prepared by immunoSEQ multiplex PCR; TCRdb keeps only in-frame clonotypes and omits some of them. The data show 120,000 to 150,000 clones, about nine tenths seen once. Specimen: peripheral blood, collected on day 0 of MenACWY control vaccination. This sequence was found in an adult in good health. The V call is TRBV28, the J call TRBJ2-4, with D perhaps TRBD2 (5 bases). The CDR3 region is CASSLHGKAKNIQYF. The CDR3 bases are TGTGCCAGCAGTTTACACGGGAAAGCCAAAAACATTCAGTACTTC.